A single T cell receptor (beta chain) is shown here with its context. CDR3 length equals 13 residues. Germline values: CDR1 ENHRY, CDR2 SYGVKD. V lost 4 bases and J lost 2, with 9 bases in between. The source of the sample is a study of OX40 agonist ivuxolimab in advanced cancers. The repertoire was sequenced with immunoSEQ multiplex PCR; TCRdb's copy has only in-frame clones and lacks some. The sample carries about 28,000 clones, about 86% recorded once. The source of this sequence is an adult with an advanced solid tumor such as melanoma, head and neck, liver or kidney cancer. The chain employs TRBV10-3 and TRBJ2-7, with TRBD1 as a possible D gene (5 bases). This specimen consisted of CD4+ or CD8+ T cells sorted from blood, obtained in a trial of the OX40 agonist ivuxolimab. The CDR3 DNA follows: TGTGCCATCAGTGGGGGCCTAACCTACGAGCAGTACTTC. This codes for CAISGGLTYEQYF.